This T cell receptor (beta chain) was identified in a study of T cells in Graves' hyperthyroidism and ophthalmopathy. On the study more broadly: Blood from the periphery was taken at initial diagnosis, before any treatment.

Source material for PBMCs was more than 9.5 ml fresh peripheral blood. Notes on the study in general: Model predictions of ophthalmopathy came a median roughly 6.7 months before onset.

Template material for amplifying TCR beta CDR3 regions consisted of RNA transcripts. The TCR CDR3 first-round RT-PCR relied on the HTBI primer set. TCRdb called the multiplex PCR reads again in MiXCR, with one record for every CDR3 protein. Seen here are under 650,000 distinct CDR3 sequences, roughly 16% observed once, and the top ten hold 3.8%. Many counts were recorded for this clonotype. The antigen remains undetermined. The TCR sequence derives from a woman aged 30 to 39 with Graves' hyperthyroidism. The sample comprised blood.

The CDR3 DNA sequence: TGCAGCGTTGCCCTCTACCCCTTGGGCACAGATACGCAGTATTTT. This sequence encodes CSVALYPLGTDTQYF. The V gene is TRBV29-1, the J gene TRBJ2-3, with unresolved D. The CDR3 has 15 amino acids. Trimming stripped 4 bases from V and 1 base from J, with 15 bases between. Germline CDR1 reads SQVTM; CDR2 reads ANQGSEA.